This TCR beta chain was identified during a study of T cell repertoires in cytomegalovirus infection. Study as a whole: As its CMV epitopes, the study selected recently identified HLA-C-restricted and well-studied HLA-B-restricted targets. Based on public TCR beta signatures, there were indications of CMV infection and of a matching HLA type. General study points: Dominating the ex vivo response were TCR beta clonotypes that were CMV-specific and HLA-C-restricted. Frequencies of public TCR beta families were cumulated, and this identified carriers of CMV plus the relevant HLA.

CDR1 is SEHNR, CDR2 FQNEAQ, per germline (reference sequence). The CDR3 contains 15 residues. Trimming took 0 bases from V and 4 from J, leaving 12 bases between them. TCRdb re-derived calls from the reads in MiXCR, one entry per CDR3 protein. The data show about 570,000 distinct CDR3 sequences, almost 40% seen once. This clonotype turned up a few times. Its matching antigen is unknown. The starting material was cultured PBMCs, obtained from culture after CMV antigen stimulation. This receptor was identified in a human donor in good health (CMV status not recorded). Some clones in this sample may be carry-over from other donors' samples. The chain uses TRBV7-9 and TRBJ1-1; tentatively, D is TRBD1 (5 bases). The CDR3 spells CASSLAGAMITEAFF. The CDR3 DNA reads as TGTGCCAGCAGCTTAGCCGGGGCAATGATCACTGAAGCTTTCTTT.